This T cell receptor beta chain was sequenced during a study of blood T cells in healthy people across ages. The ends were cut back, 8 bases at V and 6 bases at J, with 14 bases in the middle. CDR1 is MGHDK and CDR2 is SYGVNS in the germline V gene. The CDR3 runs to 12 residues. To note about this clonotype: Its antigen is currently unknown.

With a J-beta primer mix and a sample-barcoded 5' primer, a second PCR ran 7 to 11 cycles. MiXCR, applied by TCRdb to the 5' RACE reads, yields one record per CDR3 protein. Of approximately 760,000 distinct CDR3 sequences listed, just under 25% are singletons. Study results and caveats: Unsorted PBMC input precluded a conclusive naive versus antigen-experienced comparison.

The data were also submitted as part of a second study, on T cells of mothers and their children.

The TCR was taken from a boy under 18 in good health. The gene calls are TRBV25-1 and TRBJ2-7; D is unresolved. The sequenced sample was blood. CDR3 nucleotides: TGTGCCAGCGGCCCATTGGGTACCGAGCAGTACTTC. This codes for CASGPLGTEQYF.